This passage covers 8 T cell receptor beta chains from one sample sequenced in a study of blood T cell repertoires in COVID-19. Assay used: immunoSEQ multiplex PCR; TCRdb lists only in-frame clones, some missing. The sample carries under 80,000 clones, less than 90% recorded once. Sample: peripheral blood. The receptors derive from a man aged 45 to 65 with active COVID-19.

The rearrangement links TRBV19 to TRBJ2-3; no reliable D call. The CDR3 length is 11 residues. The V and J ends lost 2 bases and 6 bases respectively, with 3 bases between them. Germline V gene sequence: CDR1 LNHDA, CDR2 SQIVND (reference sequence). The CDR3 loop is CASSIYDTQYF. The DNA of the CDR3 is TGTGCCAGTAGTATATATGATACGCAGTATTTT.

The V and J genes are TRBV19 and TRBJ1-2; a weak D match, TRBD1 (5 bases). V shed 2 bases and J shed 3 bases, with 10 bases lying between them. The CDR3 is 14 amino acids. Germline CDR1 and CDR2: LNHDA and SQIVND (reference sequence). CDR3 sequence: CASSISQGDYGYTF. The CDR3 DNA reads TGTGCCAGTAGTATAAGCCAAGGGGACTATGGCTACACCTTC.

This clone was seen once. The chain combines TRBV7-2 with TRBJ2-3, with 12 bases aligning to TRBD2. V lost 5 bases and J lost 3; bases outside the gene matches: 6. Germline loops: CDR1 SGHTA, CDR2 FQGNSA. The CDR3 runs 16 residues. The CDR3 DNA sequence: TGTGCCAGCAGCCTCCTAGCGGGGGGGGTTACAGATACGCAGTATTTT. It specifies CASSLLAGGVTDTQYF.

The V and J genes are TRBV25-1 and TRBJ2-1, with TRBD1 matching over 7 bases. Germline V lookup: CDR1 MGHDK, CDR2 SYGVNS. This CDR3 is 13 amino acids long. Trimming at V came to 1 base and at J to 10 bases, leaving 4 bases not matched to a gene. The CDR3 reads CASSEFQTGEQFF. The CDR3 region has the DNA TGTGCCAGCAGTGAATTTCAGACAGGGGAGCAGTTCTTC.

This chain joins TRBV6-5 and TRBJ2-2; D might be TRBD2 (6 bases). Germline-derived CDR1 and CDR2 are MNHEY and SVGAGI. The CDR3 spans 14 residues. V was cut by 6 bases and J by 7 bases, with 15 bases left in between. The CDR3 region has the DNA TGTGCCAGCAGCCTCACCGGGAGAGGCGGGGAGCTGTTTTTT. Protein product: CASSLTGRGGELFF.

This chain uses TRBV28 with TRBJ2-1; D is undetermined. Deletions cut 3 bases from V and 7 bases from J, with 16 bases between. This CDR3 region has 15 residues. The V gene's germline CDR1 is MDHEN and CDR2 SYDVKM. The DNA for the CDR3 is TGTGCCAGCAGTTTTTCAGAACCTACTAAGAATGAGCAGTTCTTC. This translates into CASSFSEPTKNEQFF.

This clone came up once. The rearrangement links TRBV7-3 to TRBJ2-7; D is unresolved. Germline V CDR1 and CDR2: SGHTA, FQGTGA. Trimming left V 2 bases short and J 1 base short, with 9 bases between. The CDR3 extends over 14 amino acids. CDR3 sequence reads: CASSLEYNSYEQYF. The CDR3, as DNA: TGTGCCAGCAGCTTAGAATACAATTCCTACGAGCAGTACTTC. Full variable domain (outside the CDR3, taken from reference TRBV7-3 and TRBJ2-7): GAGVSQTPSNKVTEKGKYVELRCDPISGHTALYWYRQSLGQGPEFLIYFQGTGAADDSGLPNDRFFAVRPEGSVSTLKIQRTERGDSAVYLCASSLEYNSYEQYFGPGTRLTVT.

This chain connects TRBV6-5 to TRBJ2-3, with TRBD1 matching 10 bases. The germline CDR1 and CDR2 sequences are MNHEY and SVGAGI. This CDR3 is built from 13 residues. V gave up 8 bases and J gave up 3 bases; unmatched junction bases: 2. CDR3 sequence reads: CASWDRGTDTQYF. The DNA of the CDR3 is TGTGCCAGCTGGGACAGGGGAACAGATACGCAGTATTTT.